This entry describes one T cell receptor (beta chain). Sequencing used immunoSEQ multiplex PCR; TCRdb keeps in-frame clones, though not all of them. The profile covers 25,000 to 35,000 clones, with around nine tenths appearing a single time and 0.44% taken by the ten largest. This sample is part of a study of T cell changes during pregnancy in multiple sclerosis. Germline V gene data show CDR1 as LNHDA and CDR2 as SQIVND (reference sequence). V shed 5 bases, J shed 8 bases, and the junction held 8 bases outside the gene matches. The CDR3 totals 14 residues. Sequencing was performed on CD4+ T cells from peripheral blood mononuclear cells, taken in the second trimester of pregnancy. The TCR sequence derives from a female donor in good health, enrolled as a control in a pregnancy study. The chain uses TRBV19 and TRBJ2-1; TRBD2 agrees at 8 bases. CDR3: CASSPREGVDEQFF. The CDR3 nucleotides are TGTGCCAGTAGTCCCCGGGAGGGGGTGGATGAGCAGTTCTTC.